This is a list of T cell receptor beta chains from one sample in a study of blood T cell repertoires in COVID-19. Repertoires were generated with immunoSEQ multiplex PCR, while TCRdb's copy carries only in-frame clones and drops some. The data show fewer than 350,000 clones, with 86% seen just once and around 12% held by the top ten. Source material: peripheral blood. Receptors were obtained from a woman under 40 with COVID-19, enrolled during active disease. The CDR3 runs from the conserved cysteine through the conserved F or W. The order of the fields is clone size, V gene, CDR3 length, J gene, D gene, CDR3 DNA, CDR3 protein. D genes are given only for firm matches. Clone size, where shown, is once, few, many, or a class for clones that have expanded.

.	TRBV6-6	15	TRBJ2-6	.	TGTGCCAGCAGTTTCGACAGCTCTGGGGCCAACGTCCTGACTTTC	CASSFDSSGANVLTF
once	TRBV19	13	TRBJ2-3	.	TGTGCCAGTAACTCCCCGGGGGAAGATACGCAGTATTTT	CASNSPGEDTQYF
.	TRBV9	15	TRBJ1-1	.	TGTGCCAGCAGCCCGAGCGGGGGGGAGAACAGTGAAGCTTTCTTT	CASSPSGGENSEAFF
.	TRBV24-1	14	TRBJ1-2	.	TGTGCCACCAGTGATGGCAGGTTATCCTCTGGCTACACCTTC	CATSDGRLSSGYTF
.	TRBV18	17	TRBJ2-3	.	TGTGCCAGCTCACCAAGTCGAGGAGGGTGGGGCACAGATACGCAGTATTTT	CASSPSRGGWGTDTQYF
.	TRBV18	14	TRBJ1-6	.	TGTGCCAGCTCAGTGGAAGGGGTCAATTCACCCCTCCACTTT	CASSVEGVNSPLHF
.	TRBV10-3	13	TRBJ1-1	TRBD1	TGTGCCATCAACAGAGCAGGGGGCACTGAAGCTTTCTTT	CAINRAGGTEAFF
.	TRBV9	14	TRBJ1-1	.	TGTGCCAGCAGCGCCCCTTTTCAGGAAGCTGAAGCTTTCTTT	CASSAPFQEAEAFF
.	TRBV29-1	12	TRBJ2-3	.	TGCCCCCCCCTTCGGGGGTTGGATACGCAGTATTTT	CPPLRGLDTQYF
.	TRBV20-1	13	TRBJ2-2	.	TGCAGTGCTAGTCCTAAAGGGGCCGGGGAGCTGTTTTTT	CSASPKGAGELFF
.	TRBV3-1/TRBV3-2	13	TRBJ1-1	.	TGTGCCAGCAGCCAAGGGTTAGGCCCCGGGGCTTTCTTT	CASSQGLGPGAFF
.	TRBV7-9	12	TRBJ2-1	.	TGTGCCAGCAGTAAACGGGGGAATGAGCAGTTCTTC	CASSKRGNEQFF
.	TRBV7-8	13	TRBJ1-4	.	TGTGCCAGCAGCTTTTTATCAGTTGAAAAACTGTTTTTT	CASSFLSVEKLFF
.	TRBV7-9	16	TRBJ1-2	.	TGTGCCAGCAGCTTAGAGGCCAGGGGCATACACTATGGCTACACCTTC	CASSLEARGIHYGYTF
once	TRBV30	15	TRBJ2-3	TRBD1	TGTGCCTGGAGGGAGCCGGGACAGGGTACAGATACGCAGTATTTT	CAWREPGQGTDTQYF
.	TRBV19	13	TRBJ2-7	.	TGTGCCAGTAGCCTAGGGGGTAATAGCGAGCAGTACTTC	CASSLGGNSEQYF
.	TRBV27	14	TRBJ2-3	TRBD1	TGTGCCAGCAGTTCGGGACAGTTCACAGATACGCAGTATTTT	CASSSGQFTDTQYF
few	TRBV27	15	TRBJ1-3	.	TGTGCCAGCAGTTTATCGGTGAGCTCTGGAAACACCATATATTTT	CASSLSVSSGNTIYF
many	TRBV2	15	TRBJ1-1	.	TGTGCCAGCAGTCGCCGGGCAGGGTGGGACACTGAAGCTTTCTTT	CASSRRAGWDTEAFF
.	TRBV5-1	14	TRBJ1-2	TRBD1	TGCGCCAGCAGCTTGGAACAGGGGATCTATGGCTACACCTTC	CASSLEQGIYGYTF
few	TRBV27	14	TRBJ1-5	.	TGTGCCAGCAGCCCCGCGGGTCCTCGTGTGCCCCAGCATTTT	CASSPAGPRVPQHF
.	TRBV7-9	14	TRBJ1-2	TRBD1	TGTGCCAGCACCGTGGACAGGGCGGCTGTTGGCTACACCTTC	CASTVDRAAVGYTF
.	TRBV18	14	TRBJ2-7	.	TGTGCCAGCTCGGAAGGGGTTGGTTCTTACGAGCAGTACTTC	CASSEGVGSYEQYF
.	TRBV14	14	TRBJ2-3	TRBD2	TGTGCCAGCAGCCAAGTGCGGGGGACAGATACGCAGTATTTT	CASSQVRGTDTQYF
.	TRBV29-1	15	TRBJ1-4	.	TGCAGCGTTGAAATGGGGCAGGGGAGTGTTGAAAAACTGTTTTTT	CSVEMGQGSVEKLFF
.	TRBV30	16	TRBJ2-3	TRBD2	TGTGCCTGGAGTGGACTAGCGGGGGGGCGGGCAGATACGCAGTATTTT	CAWSGLAGGRADTQYF
.	TRBV4-2	14	TRBJ2-3	.	TGTGCCAGCAGCCAAGGACAGAACACAGATACGCAGTATTTT	CASSQGQNTDTQYF
.	TRBV5-4	16	TRBJ1-1	TRBD1	TGTGCCAGCAGCCCGGGGCGGGGACAGGTGAACACTGAAGCTTTCTTT	CASSPGRGQVNTEAFF
.	TRBV19	17	TRBJ2-6	TRBD2	TGTGCCAGTAGTATGGGGCGGGGGTCAGCTGGGGCCAACGTCCTGACTTTC	CASSMGRGSAGANVLTF
.	TRBV19	17	TRBJ2-5	TRBD2	TGTGCCAGTAGTGTCCCTCAGCGGGGGGGACTGAGGGAGACCCAGTACTTC	CASSVPQRGGLRETQYF
once	TRBV12-5	17	TRBJ2-1	TRBD1	TGTGCTAGTGGTTCCCCGGACAGGGATGGTCGATGGGGTGAGCAGTTCTTC	CASGSPDRDGRWGEQFF
.	TRBV27	13	TRBJ2-7	.	TGTGCCAGCAGTCCCGGCGACAGATACGAGCAGTACTTC	CASSPGDRYEQYF
once	TRBV4-1	15	TRBJ1-2	TRBD1	TGCGCCAGCAGCCCTAACCCGGGACAGAGCTATGGCTACACCTTC	CASSPNPGQSYGYTF
.	TRBV2	14	TRBJ2-5	.	TGTGCCAGGAGGGACATCTTATGGAAAGAGACCCAGTACTTC	CARRDILWKETQYF
.	TRBV15	17	TRBJ2-2	TRBD2	TGTGCCACCAGCAGAGATGGGAGCGGGGGGGCCGGCGGGGAGCTGTTTTTT	CATSRDGSGGAGGELFF
.	TRBV11-2	16	TRBJ1-3	TRBD1	TGTGCCAGCAAGGAGACAGGGGACTACTCTGGAAACACCATATATTTT	CASKETGDYSGNTIYF
.	TRBV27	15	TRBJ2-7	.	TGTGCCAGCAGTCCGGATAGCGTGAACCCTTACGAGCAGTACTTC	CASSPDSVNPYEQYF
.	TRBV19	14	TRBJ2-7	TRBD1	TGTGCCAGTAGTATGGGGGACAGTTCCTACGAGCAGTACTTC	CASSMGDSSYEQYF
.	TRBV19	12	TRBJ2-1	.	TGTGCCAGTAGGGCAGGGTACAATGAGCAGTTCTTC	CASRAGYNEQFF
once	TRBV28	13	TRBJ2-2	.	TGTGCCCTTGCCCGGGCGAACACCGGGGAGCTGTTTTTT	CALARANTGELFF
.	TRBV6-1	15	TRBJ1-6	TRBD1	TGTGCCAGCAGTGAATTGGGGACAGAAAATTCACCCCTCCACTTT	CASSELGTENSPLHF
.	TRBV28	13	TRBJ2-5	TRBD1	TGTGCCAGCAGAGGGACAGCCGTGTGGACCCAGTACTTC	CASRGTAVWTQYF
.	TRBV11-2	16	TRBJ1-6	TRBD1	TGTGCCAGCAGCACGATACTCGGGACAGGGGGTTCACCCCTCCACTTT	CASSTILGTGGSPLHF
.	TRBV12-5	17	TRBJ1-1	.	TGTGCTAGTGGTTTGGTAGTATATTCGACAGAAAACACTGAAGCTTTCTTT	CASGLVVYSTENTEAFF
.	TRBV6-5	13	TRBJ2-3	.	TGTGCCAGCAGTCCACGGACTGCAGGAACGCAGTATTTT	CASSPRTAGTQYF
.	TRBV4-1	15	TRBJ2-7	.	TGCGCCAGCAGCCAAGATGAGGGCCAGCACTACGAGCAGTACTTC	CASSQDEGQHYEQYF
.	TRBV3-1/TRBV3-2	13	TRBJ2-3	TRBD2	TGTGCCAGCAGCCTCCCAGCGGGGGATACGCAGTATTTT	CASSLPAGDTQYF
.	TRBV15	17	TRBJ2-7	TRBD2	TGTGCCACCAGCAGAGGGATCCGGACTAGCGGGGGTTACGAGCAGTACTTC	CATSRGIRTSGGYEQYF
.	TRBV6-1	16	TRBJ2-7	TRBD1	TGTGCCAGCAGTGAAGACTATGGGACAGGGGACTACGAGCAGTACTTC	CASSEDYGTGDYEQYF
.	TRBV5-4	16	TRBJ1-3	.	TGTGCCAGCAGCTCCCGGGGACAAGGGGCTGGAAACACCATATATTTT	CASSSRGQGAGNTIYF
.	TRBV4-1	14	TRBJ1-1	.	TGCGCCAGCAGCTCCGACCCGGGGTCCACTGAAGCTTTCTTT	CASSSDPGSTEAFF